These 3 T cell receptor beta chains share one sample of origin, sequenced in a study of Graves' ophthalmopathy and Graves' hyperthyroidism. Scientists amplified the TCR beta CDR3 regions from RNA transcripts. First-round RT-PCR with HTBI primers preceded a second-round multiplex PCR. In TCRdb, the multiplex PCR reads were re-called with MiXCR into one record per CDR3 protein. In the table there are tens of thousands of distinct CDR3 sequences, about half of which are singletons. The material sequenced was peripheral blood. These receptors all stem from an adult woman with Graves' ophthalmopathy.

The V call is TRBV2, the J call TRBJ1-1; TRBD1 agrees at 7 bases. V shed 1 base and J 3 bases; nucleotides not matched to a gene: 11. Germline V lookup: CDR1 SNHLY, CDR2 FYNNEI. This CDR3 spans 17 amino acids. In DNA form, the CDR3 reads TGTGCCAGCAGTGAAGAGACAGGGACCTATGGCTACACTGAAGCTTTCTTT. Translation gives CASSEETGTYGYTEAFF.

The CDR3 protein is CASSAEGGGGANVLTF. CDR3 nucleotides: TGTGCCAGCAGTGCCGAAGGGGGTGGTGGGGCCAACGTCCTGACTTTC. The V gene is TRBV6-6, the J gene TRBJ2-6; TRBD1 is a possible D gene (6 bases). The germline V and J ends were trimmed by 5 bases and 3 bases, with 14 bases remaining between them. Looked up from germline, CDR1 is MNHNY and CDR2 is SVGAGI (reference sequence). This CDR3 comprises 16 residues.

A remark on this clonotype: One end of the junction does not line up with germline, which may come from a read error. The chain recombines TRBV5-1 with TRBJ2-2; the D gene is possibly TRBD2 (5 bases). Germline assignment: CDR1 SGHRS and CDR2 YFSETQ. There are 16 residues in the CDR3. The CDR3 DNA sequence: TGCGCCAGCAGCTTCTCTATAGCGAGAAGCACCGGGGAGCCGTTTTTT. Translation gives CASSFSIARSTGEPFF.